The following is a T cell receptor beta chain sequence with its context. Its antigen is not identified. From germline, CDR1 is SQVTM and CDR2 ANQGSEA. With V trimmed by 4 bases and J by 2 bases, 6 bases remained unmatched. The CDR3 contains 14 residues. The sample belongs to a study of T cells in Graves' hyperthyroidism and ophthalmopathy. General study points: Researchers found most expanded thyroid clonotypes above 0.001 in blood as well.

The TCR beta CDR3 regions underwent amplification using RNA transcripts as the source. HTBI primers were the set used in a first-round RT-PCR of the TCR CDR3. In TCRdb, the multiplex PCR reads were re-called with MiXCR into one record per CDR3 protein. The table records 530,000 or so distinct CDR3 sequences, about 43% of them present only once. This chain connects TRBV29-1 to TRBJ2-5; 8 positions agree with TRBD1. The source of this sequence is a woman aged 18 to 35 with Graves' hyperthyroidism. Sequencing was carried out using peripheral blood or thyroid tissue (not recorded which). The chain's CDR3 is CSVVRTGRQETQYF. CDR3 DNA sequence: TGCAGCGTTGTAAGGACAGGGAGGCAAGAGACCCAGTACTTC.